This TCR beta chain was sequenced during a study of T cells after posttransplantation cyclophosphamide. TCRdb's copy holds only in-frame clones and misses some; the assay was immunoSEQ multiplex PCR. The repertoire includes tens of thousands of clones, about 90% of them detected once, and approximately 3.1% sits in the top ten. Findings and caveats of the study: Blood and skin or GI T cell repertoires showed limited TRB overlap.

CDR3 length: 18 residues. Germline CDR1 is SGHVS and CDR2 is FQNEAQ. V was clipped by 2 bases and J by 0 bases; unmatched bases: 5. Concerning this clone: Its target is not known.

This TCR derives from a woman aged 50 to 65 in good health and a related stem cell transplant donor. Sequencing was carried out using PBMCs. The rearrangement joins TRBV7-8 to TRBJ2-2; the match to TRBD1 covers 11 bases. The CDR3 coding sequence is TGTGCCAGCAGCTTAAGGACAGGGGGCCTCGCGAACACCGGGGAGCTGTTTTTT. It translates to CASSLRTGGLANTGELFF.